This T cell receptor (beta chain) was retrieved from a study of chemoradiotherapy in HPV16-positive cancers. Study summary: Functional T-cell assays on a couple of HPV16-positive patients' cells defined candidate HPV-specific clones and common TCR motifs. Study-wide points: Better recurrence-free survival went with HPV-responsive T-cell expansion in HPV16-positive patients. Candidate HPV-specific clones and E7-related TCR motifs grew in tumor during treatment.

This clone was found a few times. The antigen is unknown. The protocol was immunoSEQ multiplex PCR, while the TCRdb copy is restricted to in-frame clones and leaves out a portion. This sample carries about 8,000 clones, about 80% of them seen once, and the ten largest clones take about 7%. The sample was gathered from a patient who underwent chemoradiotherapy. The sequence was obtained from a human donor with HPV-associated anogenital cancer.

This CDR3 is CASTLPGVLYNEQFF. The CDR3, as DNA: TGTGCCAGCACCCTACCCGGGGTCCTCTACAATGAGCAGTTCTTC. This rearrangement joins TRBV7-8 to TRBJ2-1; D might be TRBD2 (5 bases). This CDR3 contains 15 residues. The germline V and J ends were trimmed by 7 bases and 3 bases, with 16 bases remaining between them. The germline V gene has CDR1 SGHVS and CDR2 FQNEAQ.